This T cell receptor (beta chain) emerged from a study of shared clonotypes between healthy human individuals (dated by TCRdb to about 2020). In the study overall: A couple of women and three men aged 18 to 49 years were included in the cohort. To estimate repertoire size and how much clonotypes are shared between individuals, the study performed deep sequencing of blood TCR repertoires from about five healthy adults. To increase sequencing depth and limit assay-specific biases, different laboratories used diverse techniques to prepare libraries and sequence TCR repertoires. Between about 0.85 and 8.9 billion PBMCs per donor were obtained by leukapheresis. The research as a whole found: Only blood was sampled, and tissue TCR repertoires likely differ from those in blood. Pairwise subsampling led to the expectation that sequencing depth would affect the degree of clonotype sharing among donors. Because the study included only a small number of donors, the genetic and exposure-history diversity represented was limited.

TCR CDR3 regions were amplified from genomic DNA by multiplex PCR using the deep immunoSEQ assay. Extracted genomic DNA from each cell subset was spread evenly across all wells of several immunoSEQ 96-well plates, with each plate serving as a replicate. For unsorted PBMC, approximately 290 ng of genomic DNA, equivalent to around 33,000 T cell genomes, went into each replicate PCR. Unsorted PBMC genomic DNA was sequenced across ten immunoSEQ deep assay plates. Purified libraries were quantified with a Qubit 3.0 fluorometer, sized on a Bioanalyzer 2100, and re-quantified with the KAPA Library Quantification kit. A separate single-read 150-cycle Illumina NextSeq 550 flow cell was used to sequence each immunoSEQ 96-well plate. The authors' pipeline ran thus. Because the immunoSEQ output included only junctional sequences and no quality scores, the filtering could not be the same as the filtering used for full-length reads. Sequences were annotated with PyIR, a Python wrapper for IgBLAST v1.9, using IMGT germline references to assign V/J genes and CDR3. Reads were removed for weak V/J assignments (E-value above 1e-6), missing CDR3, stop codons, out-of-frame junctions, or ambiguous translated residues. V3J clonotypes were defined as sequences sharing an identical inferred V gene, J gene, and CDR3 amino acid sequence. To compute the percentage overlap between repertoires, the number of shared unique clonotypes was divided by the size of the smaller repertoire. Richness of each repertoire was evaluated using RTK rarefaction, the Chao1 estimator, and Recon v2.1 estimates of unobserved clonotypes. The table was pulled from immuneACCESS by TCRdb, which kept in-frame rearrangements only. Such tables lose some clones; where checked, under half of the loss comes from unresolved V genes, and the rest has no known cause. The D gene and trimming were derived from the DNA, and the V and J assignments and clone size from that table. A total of about 480,000 clones appear in this sample, 60% to 80% of them only once. Together, the top ten hold about an eighth of the sample.

In the case of this clone: Its antigen is not yet known. Per-nucleotide qualities are absent, and no much larger clonotype sits a single base away.

Trimming removed 3 bases from V and 7 bases from J, leaving 13 bases between the germline ends. The CDR3 starts with the cysteine, ends with the phenylalanine, and has 15 residues. Only the CDR3 part of the read is kept: 45 bases, read in frame from the first base. The germline V gene supplies CDR1 KGHSH and CDR2 LQKENI. Healthy HIV-negative adults with no recently reported acute infections or vaccinations were included as donors. All donors were Caucasian adults living in Nashville, Tennessee, USA. In the unsorted samples, 90 million to 100 million PBMCs were counted, and genomic DNA was extracted using the QIAamp DNA Blood Mini kit. After blood collection by leukapheresis, PBMCs were isolated using Ficoll-Histopaque density gradient centrifugation and then cryopreserved in the vapor phase of liquid nitrogen.

Sequencing was carried out using PBMCs. The rearranged chain carries TRBV18 and TRBJ1-6; no confident D gene assignment can be made. This receptor was identified in a woman aged 40-49 years in good health. Some clones in this sample may be carry-over from other donors' samples. The CDR3 is CASSPPESRNSPLHF. In nucleotide form, the sequence is TGTGCCAGCTCACCGCCGGAATCGAGGAATTCACCCCTCCACTTT.